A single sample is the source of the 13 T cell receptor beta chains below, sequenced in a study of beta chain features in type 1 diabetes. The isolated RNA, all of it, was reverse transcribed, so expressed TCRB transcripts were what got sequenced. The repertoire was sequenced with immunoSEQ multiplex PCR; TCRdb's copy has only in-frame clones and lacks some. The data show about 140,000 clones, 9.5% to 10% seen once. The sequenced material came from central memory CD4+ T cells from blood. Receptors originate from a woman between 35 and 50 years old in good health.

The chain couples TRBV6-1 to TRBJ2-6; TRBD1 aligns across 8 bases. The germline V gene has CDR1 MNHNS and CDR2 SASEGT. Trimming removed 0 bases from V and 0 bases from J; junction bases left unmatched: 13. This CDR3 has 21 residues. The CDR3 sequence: CASSEALGLGQGDSGANVLTF. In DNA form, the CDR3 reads TGTGCCAGCAGTGAAGCGCTAGGTCTTGGACAGGGAGACTCTGGGGCCAACGTCCTGACTTTC.

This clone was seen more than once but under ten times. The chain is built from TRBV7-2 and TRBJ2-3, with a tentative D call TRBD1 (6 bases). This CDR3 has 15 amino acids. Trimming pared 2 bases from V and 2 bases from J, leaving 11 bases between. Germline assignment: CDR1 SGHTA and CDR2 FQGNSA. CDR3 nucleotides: TGTGCCAGCAGCTTAAAAGCAGGGGACACAGATACGCAGTATTTT. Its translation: CASSLKAGDTDTQYF. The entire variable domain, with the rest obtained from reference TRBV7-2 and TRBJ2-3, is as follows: GAGVSQSPSNKVTEKGKDVELRCDPISGHTALYWYRQSLGQGLEFLIYFQGNSAPDKSGLPSDRFSAERTGGSVSTLTIQRTQQEDSAVYLCASSLKAGDTDTQYFGPGTRLTVL.

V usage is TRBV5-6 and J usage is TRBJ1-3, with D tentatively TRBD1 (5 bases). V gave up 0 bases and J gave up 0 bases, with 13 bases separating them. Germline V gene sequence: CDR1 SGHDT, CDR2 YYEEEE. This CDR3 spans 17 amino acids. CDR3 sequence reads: CASSLAGGAVSGNTIYF. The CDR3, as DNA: TGTGCCAGCAGCTTGGCCGGAGGGGCCGTCTCTGGAAACACCATATATTTT.

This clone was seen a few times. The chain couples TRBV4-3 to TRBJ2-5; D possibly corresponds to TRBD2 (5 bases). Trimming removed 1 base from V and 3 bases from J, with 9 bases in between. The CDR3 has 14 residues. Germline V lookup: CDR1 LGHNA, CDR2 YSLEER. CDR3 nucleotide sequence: TGCGCCAGCAGCCAAGGTGGAGGCGAAGAGACCCAGTACTTC. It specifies CASSQGGGEETQYF.

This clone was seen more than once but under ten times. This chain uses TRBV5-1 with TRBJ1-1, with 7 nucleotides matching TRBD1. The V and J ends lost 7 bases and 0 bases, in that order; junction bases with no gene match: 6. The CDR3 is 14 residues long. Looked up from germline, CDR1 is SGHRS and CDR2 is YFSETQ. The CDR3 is CASGQQGLNTEAFF. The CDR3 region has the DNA TGCGCCAGCGGGCAACAGGGGCTGAACACTGAAGCTTTCTTT.

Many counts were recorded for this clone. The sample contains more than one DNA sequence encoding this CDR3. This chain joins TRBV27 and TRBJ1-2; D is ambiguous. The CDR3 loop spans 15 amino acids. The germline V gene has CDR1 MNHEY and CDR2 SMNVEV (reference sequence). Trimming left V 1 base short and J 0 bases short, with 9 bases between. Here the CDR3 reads CASSLFSSANYGYTF. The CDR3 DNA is TGTGCCAGCAGTTTATTCTCTTCAGCTAACTATGGCTACACCTTC.

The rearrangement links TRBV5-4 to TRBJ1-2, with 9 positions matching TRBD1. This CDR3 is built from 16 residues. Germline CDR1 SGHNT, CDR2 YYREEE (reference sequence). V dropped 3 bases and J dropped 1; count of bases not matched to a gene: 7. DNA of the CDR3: TGTGCCAGCAGCTCCGACAGGGGGGTTTTTAACTATGGCTACACCTTC. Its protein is CASSSDRGVFNYGYTF. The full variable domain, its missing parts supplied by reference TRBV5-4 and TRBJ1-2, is ETGVTQSPTHLIKTRGQQVTLRCSSQSGHNTVSWYQQALGQGPQFIFQYYREEENGRGNFPPRFSGLQFPNYSSELNVNALELDDSALYLCASSSDRGVFNYGYTFGSGTRLTVV.

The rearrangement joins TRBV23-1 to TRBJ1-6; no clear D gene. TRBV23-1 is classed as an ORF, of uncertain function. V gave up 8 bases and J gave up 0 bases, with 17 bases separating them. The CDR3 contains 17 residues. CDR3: CASLFSQASSYNSPLHF. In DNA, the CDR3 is TGCGCCAGCTTATTCTCCCAAGCGAGCTCCTATAATTCACCCCTCCACTTT.

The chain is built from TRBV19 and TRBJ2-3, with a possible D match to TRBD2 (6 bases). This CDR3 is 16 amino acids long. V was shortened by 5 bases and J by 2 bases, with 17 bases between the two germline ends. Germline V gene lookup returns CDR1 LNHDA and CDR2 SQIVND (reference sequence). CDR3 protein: CASSARGGAITDTQYF. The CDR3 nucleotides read TGTGCCAGTAGTGCCCGAGGCGGGGCGATCACAGATACGCAGTATTTT.

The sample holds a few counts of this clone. This CDR3 reads CASRPGSGVRNTEAFF. The CDR3 DNA is TGTGCCAGTAGACCCGGGTCAGGGGTGCGTAACACTGAAGCTTTCTTT. The chain uses TRBV19 and TRBJ1-1, with D tentatively TRBD1 (6 bases). This CDR3 is built from 16 residues. Trimming left V 6 bases short and J 2 bases short, with 19 bases between. Germline loops: CDR1 LNHDA, CDR2 SQIVND (reference sequence).

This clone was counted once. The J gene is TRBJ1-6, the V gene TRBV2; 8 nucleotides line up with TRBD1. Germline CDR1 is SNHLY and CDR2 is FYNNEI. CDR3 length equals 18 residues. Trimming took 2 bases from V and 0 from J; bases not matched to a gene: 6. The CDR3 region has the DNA TGTGCCAGCAGTGAATCGACAGGGGTAAACTCCTATAATTCACCCCTCCACTTT. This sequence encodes CASSESTGVNSYNSPLHF.

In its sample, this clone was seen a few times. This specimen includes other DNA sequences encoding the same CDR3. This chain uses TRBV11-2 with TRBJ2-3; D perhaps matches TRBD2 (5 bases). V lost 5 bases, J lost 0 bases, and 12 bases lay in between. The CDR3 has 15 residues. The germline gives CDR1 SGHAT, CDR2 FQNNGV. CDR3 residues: CASSLDGGSTDTQYF. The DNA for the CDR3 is TGTGCCAGCAGCCTCGACGGAGGAAGCACAGATACGCAGTATTTT.

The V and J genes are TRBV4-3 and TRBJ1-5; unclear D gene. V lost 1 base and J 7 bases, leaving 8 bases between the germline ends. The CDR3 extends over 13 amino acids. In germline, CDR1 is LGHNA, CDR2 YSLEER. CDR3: CASSQGSEQPQHF. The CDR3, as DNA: TGCGCCAGCAGCCAAGGATCGGAGCAGCCCCAGCATTTT.